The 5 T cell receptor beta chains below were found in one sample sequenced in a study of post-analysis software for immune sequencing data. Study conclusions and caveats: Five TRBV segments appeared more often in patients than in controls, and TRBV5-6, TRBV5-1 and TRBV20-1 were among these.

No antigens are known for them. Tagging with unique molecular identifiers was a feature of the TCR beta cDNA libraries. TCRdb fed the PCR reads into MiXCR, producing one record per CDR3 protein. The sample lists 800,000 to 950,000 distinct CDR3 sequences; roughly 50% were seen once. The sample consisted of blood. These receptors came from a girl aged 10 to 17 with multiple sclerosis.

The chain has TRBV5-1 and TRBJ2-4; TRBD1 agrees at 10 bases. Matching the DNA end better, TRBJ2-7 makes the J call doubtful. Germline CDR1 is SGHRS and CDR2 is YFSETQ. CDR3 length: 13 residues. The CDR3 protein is CASSYDRGLEQYF. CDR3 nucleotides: TGCGCCAGCAGCTACGACAGGGGGCTCGAGCAGTACTTC.

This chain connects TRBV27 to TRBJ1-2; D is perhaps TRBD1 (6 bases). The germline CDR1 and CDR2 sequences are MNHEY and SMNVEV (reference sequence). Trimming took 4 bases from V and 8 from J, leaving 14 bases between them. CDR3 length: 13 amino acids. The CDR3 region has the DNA TGTGCCAGCAGTTCCCTTCCAGGGGACGGCTACACCTTC. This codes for CASSSLPGDGYTF.

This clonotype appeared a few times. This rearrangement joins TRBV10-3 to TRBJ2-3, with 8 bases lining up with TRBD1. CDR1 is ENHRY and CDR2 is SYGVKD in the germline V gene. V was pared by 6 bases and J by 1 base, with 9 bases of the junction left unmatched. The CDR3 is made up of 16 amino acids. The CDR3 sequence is CAISKTGAVGTDTQYF. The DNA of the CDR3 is TGTGCCATCAGCAAGACAGGGGCCGTTGGCACAGATACGCAGTATTTT.

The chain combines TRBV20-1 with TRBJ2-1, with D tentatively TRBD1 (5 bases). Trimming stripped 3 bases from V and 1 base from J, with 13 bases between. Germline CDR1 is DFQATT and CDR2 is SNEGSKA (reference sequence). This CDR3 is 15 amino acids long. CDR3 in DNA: TGCAGTGCTAGGATACAGGCAGCTTCCTACAATGAGCAGTTCTTC. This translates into CSARIQAASYNEQFF.

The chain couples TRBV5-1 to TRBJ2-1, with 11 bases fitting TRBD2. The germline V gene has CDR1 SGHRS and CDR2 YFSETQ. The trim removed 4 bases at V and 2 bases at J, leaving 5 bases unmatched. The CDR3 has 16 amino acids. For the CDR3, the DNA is TGCGCCAGCAGCGTTAGCGGGGGGGCAACCTACAATGAGCAGTTCTTC. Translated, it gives CASSVSGGATYNEQFF.